The 18 T cell receptor beta chains given below trace back to one sample, sequenced in a study of blood T cell repertoires in COVID-19. Clones were sequenced by immunoSEQ multiplex PCR, and TCRdb holds only the in-frame ones, with some missing. The profile covers roughly 260,000 clones, with 80% to 95% appearing a single time and approximately 2.5% taken by the ten largest. Sequenced: peripheral blood. These receptors were taken from a person aged 18 to 35 with COVID-19, enrolled during active disease.

CDR3 coding DNA: TGCAGCGTTCAGGGAACCGAATTGACGGTGGCTTTCTTT. Its translation: CSVQGTELTVAFF. The V and J genes are TRBV29-1 and TRBJ1-1; D possibly corresponds to TRBD1 (5 bases). Germline assignment: CDR1 SQVTM and CDR2 ANQGSEA. Between the trimmed V and J ends, which lost 5 bases and 11 bases, there was a span of 21 bases. CDR3 length equals 13 residues.

V gene TRBV28 combines with J gene TRBJ2-3; 9 bases fit TRBD2. The germline V gene has CDR1 MDHEN and CDR2 SYDVKM. Trimming removed 3 bases from V and 5 bases from J; junction bases left unmatched: 6. CDR3 length equals 15 residues. The DNA for the CDR3 is TGTGCCAGCAGTTTCGCAGCGGGAGGAATAGATACGCAGTATTTT. This sequence encodes CASSFAAGGIDTQYF. Filled out from reference TRBV28 and TRBJ2-3, the complete variable domain reads DVKVTQSSRYLVKRTGEKVFLECVQDMDHENMFWYRQDPGLGLRLIYFSYDVKMKEKGDIPEGYSVSREKKERFSLILESASTNQTSMYLCASSFAAGGIDTQYFGPGTRLTVL.

The V call is TRBV7-9, the J call TRBJ2-3, with D possibly TRBD2 on 6 matching bases. With 1 base removed from V and 3 bases from J, the gap between germline ends came to 11 bases. Germline loops: CDR1 SEHNR, CDR2 FQNEAQ (reference sequence). The CDR3 consists of 15 residues. The CDR3: CASSLGDWLTDTQYF. In DNA form, the CDR3 reads TGTGCCAGCAGCTTAGGGGACTGGCTAACAGATACGCAGTATTTT.

The chain carries TRBV6-5 and TRBJ2-3, with D tentatively TRBD2 (7 bases). Trimming pared 0 bases from V and 4 bases from J, leaving 8 bases between. This CDR3 has 14 amino acids. Germline CDR1 MNHEY, CDR2 SVGAGI. CDR3 sequence: CASSYSGGADTQYF. In nucleotides, the CDR3 is TGTGCCAGCAGTTACTCAGGGGGGGCAGATACGCAGTATTTT.

The chain uses TRBV5-1 and TRBJ2-3; 9 bases map to TRBD2. The trim removed 4 bases at V and 3 bases at J, leaving 3 bases unmatched. CDR3 length equals 14 residues. CDR1 is SGHRS, CDR2 YFSETQ, per germline. The CDR3 loop reads CASSLSGRTDTQYF. CDR3 in DNA: TGCGCCAGCAGCCTTAGCGGGAGAACAGATACGCAGTATTTT.

The rearrangement links TRBV5-5 to TRBJ2-7; TRBD2 agrees at 12 bases. There are 16 residues in the CDR3. V was pared by 0 bases and J by 4 bases, with 5 bases of the junction left unmatched. Germline CDR1 SGHKS, CDR2 YYEKEE (reference sequence). This CDR3 reads CASSLEGTSGPYEQYF. In DNA form, the CDR3 reads TGTGCCAGCAGCTTGGAAGGGACTAGCGGGCCGTACGAGCAGTACTTC.

The genes are TRBV25-1 and TRBJ2-5; TRBD2 matches 7 bases. The CDR3 has 14 amino acids. V shed 3 bases and J 4 bases; nucleotides not matched to a gene: 5. Germline V gene sequence: CDR1 MGHDK, CDR2 SYGVNS. CDR3 protein: CASSDAGAGETQYF. The CDR3 nucleotides are TGTGCCAGCAGTGACGCGGGAGCCGGAGAGACCCAGTACTTC.

This chain links TRBV27 with TRBJ2-2; TRBD1 agrees at 7 bases. With 5 bases clipped from V and 6 bases from J, the junction kept 9 bases outside the gene matches. This CDR3 is 15 amino acids long. Germline values: CDR1 MNHEY, CDR2 SMNVEV (reference sequence). The CDR3: CASSIGTVPAGELFF. DNA for the CDR3: TGTGCCAGCAGTATTGGGACAGTCCCAGCCGGGGAGCTGTTTTTT.

The genes are TRBV30 and TRBJ2-1; 7 bases are a match to TRBD2. The V gene end was trimmed by 5 bases and the J gene end by 2 bases; junction bases not matched to a gene: 6. In germline, CDR1 is GTSNPN, CDR2 SVGIG (reference sequence). The CDR3 covers 14 residues. The CDR3 coding sequence is TGTGCCTGGTCCCCGGGACTACCCTACAATGAGCAGTTCTTC. Its translation is CAWSPGLPYNEQFF.

The CDR3 nucleotides read TGTGCCACCAGTGTCAAAGCGGGGGAAACCGGAAACACCATATATTTT. Its protein product is CATSVKAGETGNTIYF. This sequence joins TRBV24-1 and TRBJ1-3; weak D call: TRBD1 (5 bases). The germline V gene has CDR1 KGHDR and CDR2 SFDVKD. The CDR3 has 16 amino acids. V was trimmed by 5 bases and J by 4 bases, leaving 17 bases between them.

The CDR3 is CATSDLASGYKTQYF. CDR3 sequence (DNA): TGTGCCACCAGTGATTTGGCTAGCGGGTACAAGACCCAGTACTTC. V is TRBV24-1 and J is TRBJ2-5; 8 nucleotides line up with TRBD2. The CDR3 runs to 15 residues. J lost 6 bases, V lost 0 bases, and 5 bases had no gene match. In germline, CDR1 is KGHDR, CDR2 SFDVKD.

V usage is TRBV2 and J usage is TRBJ2-5, with 9 bases that match TRBD2. The CDR3 length is 16 residues. V trimming: 8 bases; J trimming: 7 bases; junction bases outside the gene matches: 17. Germline V gene lookup returns CDR1 SNHLY and CDR2 FYNNEI. The CDR3 region is CASRSSGSLNPRTQYF. The CDR3 DNA reads TGTGCCAGCCGCAGTAGCGGGAGCCTAAACCCACGGACCCAGTACTTC.

DNA of the CDR3: TGCGCCAGCAGCCAGGGACTAGCGGGAGGGGAAGAGACCCAGTACTTC. Translated: CASSQGLAGGEETQYF. J is TRBJ2-5 and V is TRBV4-1, with 16 bases fitting TRBD2. The J segment lost 3 bases and the V segment lost 3 bases, leaving 1 base of the junction unmatched. The germline gives CDR1 MGHRA, CDR2 YSYEKL. The CDR3 covers 16 residues.

J is TRBJ1-2 and V is TRBV25-1, with D tentatively TRBD1 (6 bases). Per germline, CDR1 MGHDK and CDR2 SYGVNS. Trimming removed 5 bases from V and 12 bases from J, with 16 bases in between. The CDR3 spans 12 residues. The CDR3 sequence is CASSTLGAGNTF. CDR3 DNA sequence: TGTGCCAGCAGTACACTGGGGGCAGGGAACACCTTC.

This clone showed up just once. The rearrangement links TRBV27 to TRBJ1-5; possible D gene TRBD1, 6 bases. Germline CDR1 and CDR2: MNHEY and SMNVEV (reference sequence). This CDR3 has 16 amino acids. V gave up 5 bases and J gave up 2 bases, with 16 bases separating them. CDR3 in amino acids: CASSARGVSGNQPQHF. CDR3 sequence (DNA): TGTGCCAGCAGTGCCAGGGGAGTGTCGGGCAATCAGCCCCAGCATTTT.

J is TRBJ2-3 and V is TRBV7-9; D is ambiguous. Trimming took 1 base from V and 0 from J, leaving 8 bases between them. Germline assignment: CDR1 SEHNR and CDR2 FQNEAQ (reference sequence). CDR3 size: 15 residues. The CDR3 is CASSLVWSSTDTQYF. CDR3 sequence (DNA): TGTGCCAGCAGCTTAGTTTGGAGTAGCACAGATACGCAGTATTTT.

V and J are TRBV19 and TRBJ1-1; D not certain. The CDR3 loop spans 14 amino acids. Germline assignment: CDR1 LNHDA and CDR2 SQIVND (reference sequence). V dropped 2 bases and J dropped 1 base, with 8 bases sitting between them. The CDR3 sequence is CASSILAANTEAFF. CDR3 DNA sequence: TGTGCCAGTAGTATACTCGCGGCGAACACTGAAGCTTTCTTT.

This chain links TRBV5-4 with TRBJ1-3; TRBD1 matches at 7 bases. The CDR3 length is 16 residues. Germline lookup yields CDR1 SGHNT and CDR2 YYREEE (reference sequence). Trimming took 4 bases from V and 0 from J; bases not matched to a gene: 7. CDR3 DNA sequence: TGTGCCAGCAGCGACCGACAGGGAAGCTCTGGAAACACCATATATTTT. Translated: CASSDRQGSSGNTIYF.